Sequencing of this TCR beta chain was carried out in a study of immune evolution from preneoplasia to lung adenocarcinoma. Study conclusions and caveats: Compared with EGFR-mutant or double wild-type lesions, KRAS-mutant nodules were more clonal. Later-stage lesions seemingly showed higher T cell density and diversity than normal lung. Top clone share appeared to fall from AAH through AIS, MIA, adenocarcinoma.

A word on this clone: No antigen is known for it.

Patients had resection in Japan or China between about 2013 and 2017. The method was immunoSEQ multiplex PCR; TCRdb's version includes in-frame clones alone and lacks a portion of them. The sample comprises roughly 35,000 clones, 60% to 75% of which are singletons, and approximately 6.2% rests with the top ten. This CDR3 has 16 amino acids. Trimming cost V 5 bases and J 2 bases; bases outside gene matches: 6. In germline, CDR1 is LGHNT, CDR2 FRNRAP. The TCR originated in a person between 55 and 70 years old with lung adenocarcinoma. The chain links TRBV12-5 to TRBJ2-3, with TRBD2 matching 11 bases. Sequenced: FFPE invasive lung adenocarcinoma tissue. The CDR3 bases are TGTGCTAGTGGTCCCGGGACTAGCGGTCTCACAGATACGCAGTATTTT. This codes for CASGPGTSGLTDTQYF.